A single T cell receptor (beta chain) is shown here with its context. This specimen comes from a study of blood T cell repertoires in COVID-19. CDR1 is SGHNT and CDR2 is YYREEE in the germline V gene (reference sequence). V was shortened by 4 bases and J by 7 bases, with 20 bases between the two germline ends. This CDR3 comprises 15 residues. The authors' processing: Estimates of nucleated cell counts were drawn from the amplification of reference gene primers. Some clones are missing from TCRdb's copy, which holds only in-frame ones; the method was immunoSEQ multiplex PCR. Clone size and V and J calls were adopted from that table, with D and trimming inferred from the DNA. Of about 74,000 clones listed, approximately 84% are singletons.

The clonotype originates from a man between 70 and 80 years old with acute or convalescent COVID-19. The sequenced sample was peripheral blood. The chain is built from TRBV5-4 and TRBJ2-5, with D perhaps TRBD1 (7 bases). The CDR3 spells CASSTEGARGGTQYF. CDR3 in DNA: TGTGCCAGCAGCACGGAGGGGGCCCGTGGGGGGACCCAGTACTTC. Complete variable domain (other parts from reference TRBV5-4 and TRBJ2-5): ETGVTQSPTHLIKTRGQQVTLRCSSQSGHNTVSWYQQALGQGPQFIFQYYREEENGRGNFPPRFSGLQFPNYSSELNVNALELDDSALYLCASSTEGARGGTQYFGPGTRLLVL.